The T cell receptor (beta chain) under discussion was sequenced for a study of blood T cell repertoires in COVID-19. Study-wide context: Sources were T cells, B-cell-depleted T cells, or PBMCs; the material itself was cDNA or gDNA.

Comment on this clone: A read error may account for a junction end that differs from germline.

The authors' processing: It was from reference gene primer amplification that nucleated cell counts were estimated. Some clones are missing from TCRdb's copy, which holds only in-frame ones; the method was immunoSEQ multiplex PCR. Clone size and V and J calls were adopted from that table, with D and trimming inferred from the DNA. The data contain around 440,000 clones, around 88% of them singletons. Germline V gene data show CDR1 as LNHDA and CDR2 as SQIVND (reference sequence). This CDR3 is built from 15 residues. In Seattle, patients joined the study during active infection and were tracked longitudinally.

This rearrangement joins TRBV19 to TRBJ2-2; 9 bases line up with TRBD2. The material sequenced was peripheral blood. The TCR was taken from a woman aged 50 to 60 with COVID-19, enrolled during active disease. The CDR3 coding sequence is TGTGCCAGTAGTTTGGCGGGGGGGAACATCGGGGAGCTGTTTTTT. Its protein product is CASSLAGGNIGELFF.